One sample yielded the 10 T cell receptor beta chains listed below, sequenced in a study of blood T cell repertoires in COVID-19. The table came from immunoSEQ multiplex PCR; TCRdb's copy has only in-frame clones and leaves some out. The repertoire includes 100,000 to 150,000 clones, under 90% of them detected once, and 8% to 9.5% sits in the top ten. The specimen sequenced was peripheral blood. The receptors shown here come from a woman in her sixties or seventies with active or convalescent COVID-19.

This chain joins TRBV7-2 and TRBJ2-1; D is ambiguous. The CDR3 consists of 14 residues. Trimming took off 1 base at V and 2 bases at J, with 6 bases between the two ends. The germline gives CDR1 SGHTA, CDR2 FQGNSA. The CDR3 DNA is TGTGCCAGCAGCTTAGATTCTACCTACAATGAGCAGTTCTTC. Its protein product is CASSLDSTYNEQFF.

This chain connects TRBV7-2 to TRBJ2-7; tentatively, D is TRBD2 (7 bases). The CDR3 length is 16 residues. Trimming cost V 3 bases and J 6 bases, with 21 bases left between them. Germline V gene lookup returns CDR1 SGHTA and CDR2 FQGNSA. The chain's CDR3 is CASSFLGEGVGSEQYF. The CDR3 DNA sequence: TGTGCCAGCAGCTTCTTGGGGGAGGGGGTAGGGAGCGAGCAGTACTTC.

The gene calls are TRBV15 and TRBJ2-4, with TRBD1 matching over 8 bases. This CDR3 has 16 residues. The ends lost 4 bases at V and 1 base at J; junction bases unmatched: 6. The germline CDR1 and CDR2 sequences are LNHNV and YYDKDF (reference sequence). CDR3 coding DNA: TGTGCCACCAGCACTTCGACAGGGGTGGCCAAAAACATTCAGTACTTC. As protein: CATSTSTGVAKNIQYF.

The chain combines TRBV7-8 with TRBJ1-2, with 7 bases lining up with TRBD1. The CDR3 runs to 15 residues. Germline V lookup: CDR1 SGHVS, CDR2 FQNEAQ. V lost 6 bases to trimming and J lost 0 bases; unmatched junction nucleotides: 7. Here the CDR3 DNA reads TGTGCCAGCAGTCAACAGGGGAATTCTAACTATGGCTACACCTTC. Protein: CASSQQGNSNYGYTF.

This clone was seen a few times. The CDR3: CASSESTSGNSPLHF. CDR3 bases: TGTGCCAGCAGTGAATCTACCTCGGGGAATTCACCCCTCCACTTT. This chain uses TRBV2 with TRBJ1-6; D call uncertain. The CDR3 is 15 residues long. CDR1 is SNHLY and CDR2 is FYNNEI in the germline V gene. Trimming took 2 bases from V and 7 from J, leaving 12 bases between them.

This chain joins TRBV9 and TRBJ1-4; TRBD1 is a possible D gene (5 bases). V was clipped by 4 bases and J by 8 bases, with 18 bases between them. The CDR3 length is 15 residues. Germline V gene data show CDR1 as SGDLS and CDR2 as YYNGEE. The chain's CDR3 is CASSPRGVAKEKLFF. CDR3 nucleotide sequence: TGTGCCAGCAGCCCCCGGGGGGTGGCAAAGGAAAAACTGTTTTTT.

The CDR3 spells CSVRTGLNTEAFF. The CDR3 region has the DNA TGCAGCGTACGGACAGGGCTGAACACTGAAGCTTTCTTT. The rearrangement links TRBV29-1 to TRBJ1-1; 8 bases map to TRBD1. Trimming took 6 bases from V and 0 from J; bases not matched to a gene: 3. The CDR3 is 13 amino acids. The germline CDR1 and CDR2 sequences are SQVTM and ANQGSEA.

V and J are TRBV2 and TRBJ1-1; D remains ambiguous. CDR1 and CDR2 (germline): SNHLY, FYNNEI. There are 14 residues in the CDR3. V dropped 5 bases and J dropped 6 bases, with 16 bases sitting between them. This CDR3 reads CASSFEFLGAEAFF. CDR3 nucleotide sequence: TGTGCCAGCAGTTTCGAGTTCTTGGGCGCTGAAGCTTTCTTT.

V gene TRBV5-6 combines with J gene TRBJ1-2; D remains ambiguous. This CDR3 is built from 15 residues. From germline, CDR1 is SGHDT and CDR2 YYEEEE. Deletions cut 0 bases from V and 0 bases from J, with 9 bases between. The CDR3 reads CASSLAGRANYGYTF. The DNA of the CDR3 is TGTGCCAGCAGCTTGGCCGGGAGAGCTAACTATGGCTACACCTTC.

This rearrangement joins TRBV3-1 (or the pseudogene TRBV3-2) to TRBJ1-1, with D uncertain. The germline V gene encodes CDR1 LGHDT and CDR2 YNNKEL (reference sequence). The CDR3 length is 14 residues. V was shortened by 1 base and J by 2 bases, with 8 bases between the two germline ends. In DNA, the CDR3 is TGTGCCAGCAGCCAAGCAGGAAGTAACACTGAAGCTTTCTTT. It codes for CASSQAGSNTEAFF.